This T cell receptor beta chain was retrieved from a study of cytomegalovirus exposure and HLA in healthy donors. Whole-study results and caveats: TCR beta sequences reportedly predicted most subjects' HLA-A and HLA-B alleles accurately. The investigators catalogued 180 or so TCR beta chains as cytomegalovirus-associated. In vitro data verified a few CMV-associated chains as specific for CMV antigens.

The CDR3 runs to 17 residues. V lost 5 bases, J lost 0 bases, and 8 bases stayed unmatched. On this clone: The antigen is unknown.

The PCR used 60 Vbeta and 13 Jbeta primers. TCRdb's copy holds only in-frame clones and misses some; the assay was immunoSEQ multiplex PCR. The sample lists under 200,000 clones, roughly 78% occurring once. This rearrangement joins TRBV5-3 to TRBJ1-2; 12 bases line up with TRBD1. TRBV5-3 is classed as an ORF, of uncertain function. Sequenced sample: PBMCs. The TCR comes from a woman aged 40 to 50 in good health and CMV-seronegative. CDR3 amino acids: CARRGQGAPLANYGYTF. The CDR3 region has the DNA TGTGCCAGAAGGGGACAGGGGGCACCCCTAGCTAACTATGGCTACACCTTC.